A single TCR beta chain is shown here with its context. These data are taken from a study of blood T cell repertoires in COVID-19. Whole-study context: COVID-19 samples, acute and convalescent, were from the United States, Italy and Spain. PBMCs, B-cell-depleted T cells, or T cells provided the cDNA or gDNA that made up the material.

Authors' methods: Nucleated cell counts were estimated from reference gene primer amplification. Clones were read by immunoSEQ multiplex PCR, and TCRdb kept only the in-frame ones, dropping some. The DNA was the basis for D and trimming; V, J and clone size are from that table. Of almost 55,000 clones in the sample, over 65% were seen once. CDR3 size: 13 residues. V was pared by 1 base and J by 4 bases, with 5 bases between. Germline V lookup: CDR1 SGHRS, CDR2 YFSETQ. This clonotype originated in a human donor in a cohort sampled during active COVID-19. The sequenced sample consisted of peripheral blood. This chain uses TRBV5-1 with TRBJ2-2; D unclear. CDR3 DNA: TGCGCCAGCAGCTTGCCCTCCACCGGGGAGCTGTTTTTT. Protein sequence: CASSLPSTGELFF.